These 29 T cell receptor beta chains were all obtained from the same sample, sequenced in a study of regulatory T cells in long-lasting Graves disease. The sample's time point: newly diagnosed GD, antithyroid drugs for less than 3 months. RNA isolated from PBMCs was used to make the TCR library. Researchers made TCR beta libraries by using iRepertoire HTBI primers and running Arm-PCR on CDR3 regions. TCRdb called the multiplex PCR reads again in MiXCR, with one record for every CDR3 protein. The sample lists 350,000 to 450,000 distinct CDR3 sequences, over 15% occurring once. The sample was also linked to a second study, of T cells in Graves' hyperthyroidism and ophthalmopathy.

The input for sequencing was peripheral blood mononuclear cells (PBMCs), taken at new diagnosis, from a patient treated with antithyroid drugs. The receptor set was obtained from a man between 40 and 49 years old with Graves disease.

The chain couples TRBV7-2 to TRBJ2-6, with TRBD2 identical over 7 bases. The V gene end was trimmed by 1 base and the J gene end by 0 bases; junction bases not matched to a gene: 3. The germline gives CDR1 SGHTA, CDR2 FQGNSA. The length of the CDR3 is 17 residues. The CDR3 DNA reads TGTGCCAGCAGCTTAGGTCGCGGGAGCTCTGGGGCCAACGTCCTGACTTTC. The encoded protein is CASSLGRGSSGANVLTF.

This sequence joins TRBV4-3 and TRBJ2-5, with D tentatively TRBD1 (6 bases). The CDR3 extends over 15 amino acids. V was cut by 2 bases and J by 3 bases, with 13 bases left in between. Germline V gives CDR1 LGHNA, CDR2 YSLEER. The chain's CDR3 is CASSQTDRDKETQYF. The CDR3, as DNA: TGCGCCAGCAGCCAAACGGACAGAGACAAAGAGACCCAGTACTTC.

V gene TRBV18 combines with J gene TRBJ1-4; 9 bases match TRBD1. Germline V gives CDR1 KGHSH, CDR2 LQKENI. The CDR3 extends over 15 amino acids. The junction had 1 base not matched to a gene; V was cut back by 0 bases and J by 5 bases. The CDR3 is CASSPPGQGNEKLFF. CDR3 bases: TGTGCCAGCTCACCACCGGGACAGGGAAATGAAAAACTGTTTTTT.

This clonotype appeared many times. The chain joins TRBV6-5 to TRBJ2-2; a weak D match, TRBD2 (5 bases). The CDR3 length is 15 residues. V was clipped by 0 bases and J by 0 bases, with 5 bases between them. Germline CDR1 and CDR2: MNHEY and SVGAGI. The DNA of the CDR3 is TGTGCCAGCAGTTACTCGAGGGCGAACACCGGGGAGCTGTTTTTT. Protein: CASSYSRANTGELFF.

This clonotype has only a few counts. The chain employs TRBV7-9 and TRBJ2-3, with 9 bases lining up with TRBD1. The DNA matches TRBJ2-7 better at its end, which makes the J call doubtful. This CDR3 has 13 amino acids. Germline CDR1 SEHNR, CDR2 FQNEAQ (reference sequence). In nucleotides, the CDR3 is TGTGCCAGCAGCACCGGGACAGGGAACGAGCAGTACTTC. Residues: CASSTGTGNEQYF.

In its sample, this clonotype was seen many times. J is TRBJ2-6 and V is TRBV20-1; D is ambiguous. Germline CDR1 DFQATT, CDR2 SNEGSKA (reference sequence). This CDR3 spans 13 amino acids. V gave up 6 bases and J gave up 5 bases, with 11 bases separating them. This chain's CDR3 is CSAEGNRANVLTF. The CDR3 nucleotides read TGCAGTGCGGAAGGGAACAGGGCCAACGTCCTGACTTTC.

This clonotype occurred many times. The chain employs TRBV30 and TRBJ2-7; D unresolved. Germline CDR1 GTSNPN, CDR2 SVGIG (reference sequence). CDR3 size: 13 residues. Trimming shortened V by 2 bases and J by 0 bases, and 8 bases separated the two germline ends. Written as DNA, the CDR3 is TGTGCCTGGAGTTCAGAACCCTCCTACGAGCAGTACTTC. Its translation: CAWSSEPSYEQYF.

This clonotype has a count of ten or more. The chain is built from TRBV7-8 and TRBJ2-1; possibly TRBD2 for D (6 bases). The CDR3 runs 15 residues. Trimming shortened V by 3 bases and J by 0 bases, and 9 bases separated the two germline ends. Germline CDR1 SGHVS, CDR2 FQNEAQ. The CDR3 sequence: CASSFGGSSYNEQFF. CDR3 DNA: TGTGCCAGCAGCTTCGGAGGGAGCTCCTACAATGAGCAGTTCTTC.

The gene calls are TRBV20-1 and TRBJ2-5; tentative D call: TRBD1 (6 bases). Trimming took off 5 bases at V and 5 bases at J, with 12 bases between the two ends. The CDR3 is 12 residues long. Per germline, CDR1 DFQATT and CDR2 SNEGSKA (reference sequence). DNA of the CDR3: TGCAGTGCTCTCAGGGGTGGGGAGACCCAGTACTTC. Translation: CSALRGGETQYF.

This clonotype was detected once. Given a much more abundant clone one base away, this may be a read error. This chain connects TRBV20-1 to TRBJ2-7, with D unclear. Trimming pared 3 bases from V and 7 bases from J, leaving 19 bases between. There are 14 residues in the CDR3. CDR1 and CDR2 from the germline V gene are DFQATT and SNEGSKA (reference sequence). In DNA, the CDR3 is TGCAGTGCTAGTAAAGCCAGCTCCTACAATGAGCAGTACTTC. It yields the protein CSASKASSYNEQYF.

This clonotype was counted many times. The genes are TRBV9 and TRBJ1-1, with TRBD1 identical over 7 bases. J gave up 3 bases and V 4 bases, and 6 bases lay outside the gene matches. From germline, CDR1 is SGDLS and CDR2 YYNGEE. The CDR3 consists of 14 residues. CDR3 residues: CASSIYGTDTEAFF. The CDR3 DNA follows: TGTGCCAGCAGCATATACGGGACAGACACTGAAGCTTTCTTT.

This clonotype has only a few counts. This is likely an artifact of a read error, given a far larger clone one base away. J is TRBJ2-7 and V is TRBV4-3, with 10 bases matching TRBD2. The end of the DNA fits TRBJ2-5 better, so the J call may be wrong. This CDR3 region has 15 residues. Germline V gene sequence: CDR1 LGHNA, CDR2 YSLEER. This CDR3 is CASSQKRGGQETQYF. The DNA of the CDR3 is TGCGCCAGCAGCCAAAAGCGGGGGGGCCAAGAGACCCAGTACTTC.

This clonotype showed up just a few times. The V call is TRBV11-2, the J call TRBJ2-1; 10 bases agree with TRBD1. The J segment lost 7 bases and the V segment lost 5 bases, leaving 8 bases of the junction unmatched. This CDR3 region has 15 residues. Per germline, CDR1 SGHAT and CDR2 FQNNGV. This CDR3 reads CASSRDRGPWNEQFF. Written as DNA, the CDR3 is TGTGCCAGCAGCCGGGACAGGGGTCCATGGAATGAGCAGTTCTTC.

This clonotype was found many times. The chain uses TRBV20-1 and TRBJ1-5, with a tentative D call TRBD1 (6 bases). From germline, CDR1 is DFQATT and CDR2 SNEGSKA (reference sequence). This CDR3 spans 15 amino acids. Trimming left V 4 bases short and J 4 bases short, with 17 bases between. DNA for the CDR3: TGCAGTGCTATTAAGCCGGGACACCTAAATCAGCCCCAGCATTTT. This codes for CSAIKPGHLNQPQHF.

This clonotype was seen ten or more times. The rearrangement joins TRBV11-2 to TRBJ1-6; D is unclear. Germline V CDR1 and CDR2: SGHAT, FQNNGV. This CDR3 contains 16 residues. Trimming removed 0 bases at V and 7 bases at J, with 13 bases between. The CDR3 sequence: CASSLDRRGLNSPLHF. DNA of the CDR3: TGTGCCAGCAGCTTAGATCGTCGGGGTTTAAATTCACCCCTCCACTTT.

This clonotype was seen at least ten times. The chain joins TRBV6-2 or TRBV6-3 to TRBJ1-1, with D tentatively TRBD1 (5 bases). Trimming removed 4 bases at V and 5 bases at J, with 14 bases between. Germline values: CDR1 MNHEY, CDR2 SVGEGT. This CDR3 is built from 14 residues. CDR3 DNA: TGTGCCAGCAGTTCGGCAGGGAGGGGAACTGAAGCTTTCTTT. Protein: CASSSAGRGTEAFF.

This clonotype was found many times. As DNA, the CDR3 is TGTGCCAGCAGCCAAATAAACATTCAGTACTTC. Translated: CASSQINIQYF. The V gene is TRBV3-1, the J gene TRBJ2-4; D remains ambiguous. The V and J ends lost 2 bases and 6 bases respectively, with 2 bases between them. The CDR3 runs to 11 residues. Germline CDR1 is LGHDT and CDR2 is YNNKEL (reference sequence).

This clonotype showed up many times. This chain links TRBV7-2 with TRBJ1-6; D perhaps matches TRBD1 (5 bases). Trimming pared 1 base from V and 7 bases from J, leaving 11 bases between. This CDR3 has 15 residues. Germline lookup yields CDR1 SGHTA and CDR2 FQGNSA. CDR3 sequence (DNA): TGTGCCAGCAGCTTAGTTGGGACTTGGAATTCACCCCTCCACTTT. Amino acid sequence: CASSLVGTWNSPLHF.

The V call is TRBV4-1, the J call TRBJ2-1, with 8 bases lining up with TRBD1. The CDR3 length is 16 residues. CDR1 MGHRA and CDR2 YSYEKL come from the germline V gene. V gave up 1 base and J gave up 7 bases; unmatched junction bases: 9. DNA for the CDR3: TGCGCCAGCAGCCAAGGATACGGACAGGGTCGGAATGAGCAGTTCTTC. This gives the protein CASSQGYGQGRNEQFF.

The CDR3 DNA is TGTGCCAGCACCAACAGTGCAACTAATGAAAAACTGTTTTTT. It is translated as CASTNSATNEKLFF. J is TRBJ1-4 and V is TRBV7-9; D uncertain. This CDR3 is built from 14 residues. Trimming pared 7 bases from V and 0 bases from J, leaving 9 bases between. From germline, CDR1 is SEHNR and CDR2 FQNEAQ (reference sequence).

This clonotype was seen repeatedly, ten times or more. V and J are TRBV4-3 and TRBJ2-5, with 12 bases that match TRBD1. With V trimmed by 4 bases and J by 5 bases, 5 bases remained unmatched. The V gene's germline CDR1 is LGHNA and CDR2 YSLEER. There are 15 residues in the CDR3. The CDR3 loop is CASSPGQGADETQYF. CDR3 nucleotides: TGCGCCAGCAGCCCGGGACAGGGGGCTGATGAGACCCAGTACTTC.

Remarks on this clonotype: A much larger clonotype is one base distant, so this may be a read error. The final CDR3 position lacks the conserved phenylalanine or tryptophan, pointing to a likely read error. This CDR3 reads CATRGEGGEQYS. CDR3 DNA: TGTGCCACCAGGGGAGAGGGGGGCGAGCAGTACTCC. The chain couples TRBV24-1 to TRBJ2-7; D assignment may be TRBD1 or TRBD2 (6 bases each). Germline lookup yields CDR1 KGHDR and CDR2 SFDVKD. This CDR3 spans 12 amino acids. The ends were cut back, 7 bases at V and 6 bases at J, with 12 bases in the middle.

This clonotype was detected many times. This chain uses TRBV5-1 with TRBJ2-5, with D possibly being TRBD1 (6 bases). CDR1 SGHRS and CDR2 YFSETQ come from the germline V gene. The CDR3 is 14 residues long. Trimming cost V 0 bases and J 4 bases, with 10 bases left between them. The CDR3 DNA reads as TGCGCCAGCAGCTTGGTAACAGGGTCAGAGACCCAGTACTTC. It translates to CASSLVTGSETQYF.

This clonotype appeared many times. This rearrangement joins TRBV28 to TRBJ2-1; 15 bases map to TRBD2. The V and J ends lost 3 bases and 9 bases, in that order; junction bases with no gene match: 6. Germline CDR1 is MDHEN and CDR2 is SYDVKM. This CDR3 is built from 16 residues. DNA for the CDR3: TGTGCCAGCAGTTTTGGACTAGCGGGGGGGCTTTTTGAGCAGTTCTTC. Translated: CASSFGLAGGLFEQFF. The complete variable domain, with remaining parts taken from reference TRBV28 and TRBJ2-1, reads DVKVTQSSRYLVKRTGEKVFLECVQDMDHENMFWYRQDPGLGLRLIYFSYDVKMKEKGDIPEGYSVSREKKERFSLILESASTNQTSMYLCASSFGLAGGLFEQFFGPGTRLTVL.

This clonotype was recorded a few times. V gene TRBV4-3 combines with J gene TRBJ1-1; a possible D gene is TRBD1 (6 bases). V gave up 3 bases and J gave up 1 base, with 18 bases separating them. This CDR3 is built from 17 residues. Germline loops: CDR1 LGHNA, CDR2 YSLEER. CDR3 in DNA: TGCGCCAGCAGCCATCAACAGGGCTATGAGTGGAACACTGAAGCTTTCTTT. As protein: CASSHQQGYEWNTEAFF.

This clonotype was found many times. The chain uses TRBV6-1 and TRBJ1-1; D is undetermined. V shed 0 bases and J shed 3 bases, with 14 bases lying between them. Germline loops: CDR1 MNHNS, CDR2 SASEGT. The CDR3 extends over 16 amino acids. CDR3 bases: TGTGCCAGCAGTGAAGCGGACGGGAGATGGGACACTGAAGCTTTCTTT. Its translation: CASSEADGRWDTEAFF.

This clonotype occurred a few times. The DNA of the CDR3 is TGCGCCAGCAGCTTGGTAGGGGCGGAGGCCCATGGCTACACCTTC. Translation gives CASSLVGAEAHGYTF. The rearrangement joins TRBV5-1 to TRBJ1-2, with a weak D call TRBD1 (5 bases). The CDR3 is 15 residues long. V shed 0 bases and J shed 6 bases, with 15 bases lying between them. CDR1 and CDR2 from the germline V gene are SGHRS and YFSETQ.

This clonotype has ten or more counts. The rearrangement uses TRBV18 and TRBJ1-3, with no clear D. CDR1 KGHSH and CDR2 LQKENI come from the germline V gene. V gave up 3 bases and J gave up 3 bases, with 9 bases separating them. The CDR3 has 14 residues. CDR3 coding DNA: TGTGCCAGCTCACCGGCGGCGAGTGGAAACACCATATATTTT. This encodes CASSPAASGNTIYF.

There are a few counts of this clonotype. The chain recombines TRBV5-4 with TRBJ2-7; 10 bases agree with TRBD1. The germline CDR1 and CDR2 sequences are SGHNT and YYREEE (reference sequence). This CDR3 has 14 amino acids. J was trimmed by 5 bases and V by 7 bases; bases with no gene match: 9. For the CDR3, the DNA is TGTGCCAGCCGGCCCGGGACAGGGGTAAACGAGCAGTACTTC. Protein: CASRPGTGVNEQYF.